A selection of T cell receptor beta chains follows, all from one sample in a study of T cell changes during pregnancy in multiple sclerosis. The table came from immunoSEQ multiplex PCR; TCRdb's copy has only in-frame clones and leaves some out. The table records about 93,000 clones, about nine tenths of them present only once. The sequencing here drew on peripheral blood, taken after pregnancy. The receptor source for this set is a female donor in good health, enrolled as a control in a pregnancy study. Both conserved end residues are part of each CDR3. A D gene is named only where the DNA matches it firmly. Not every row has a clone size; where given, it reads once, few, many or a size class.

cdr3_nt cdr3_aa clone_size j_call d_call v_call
TGTGCCAGCAGCTTGTCAGGTTTACAGCAGTACTTC CASSLSGLQQYF - TRBJ2-7 - TRBV5-8
TGTGCCAGCAGCTTAGTGGCAGGGGCGAGCACTGAAGCTTTCTTT CASSLVAGASTEAFF - TRBJ1-1 - TRBV11-2
TGCGCCAGCAGCCAAGATGCCAGGAACACTGAAGCTTTCTTT CASSQDARNTEAFF - TRBJ1-1 - TRBV4-3
TGCGCCAGCAGCTCATCGGTCTCTGGAAACACCATATATTTT CASSSSVSGNTIYF few TRBJ1-3 - TRBV5-1
TGTGCCAGCAGCCCGAGACAGAAGAGTAACACTGAAGCTTTCTTT CASSPRQKSNTEAFF once TRBJ1-1 - TRBV4-2
TGTGCCAGCAGCTCGACAGGACATAAGGGGGATGGCTACACCTTC CASSSTGHKGDGYTF - TRBJ1-2 - TRBV7-9
TGTGCCAGCAGCGCCGCCCCGGGACAAGCTAACTATGGCTACACCTTC CASSAAPGQANYGYTF few TRBJ1-2 - TRBV7-2
TGCGCCAGCAGCCCGGGACAGCCCCACGGGGGCTACACCTTC CASSPGQPHGGYTF - TRBJ1-2 TRBD1 TRBV5-1
TGTGCCAGCAGCTTCGGGGCGGGGGGCAGACCCAATGAGCAGTTCTTC CASSFGAGGRPNEQFF - TRBJ2-1 TRBD2 TRBV7-2
TGTGCCAGCAGTGGACGGAGTGAAGCTTTCTTT CASSGRSEAFF few TRBJ1-1 - TRBV2
TGTGCCAGCAACAAGGGGGGCACAGATACGCAGTATTTT CASNKGGTDTQYF - TRBJ2-3 - TRBV9
TGTGCCAGCAGTTACCGGGGAGCCTCACCCCTCCACTTT CASSYRGASPLHF - TRBJ1-6 - TRBV6-5
TGTGCCAGCAGTTTATTTCAGGGCTCCAATTCACCCCTCCACTTT CASSLFQGSNSPLHF once TRBJ1-6 - TRBV27
TGTGCCAGCAGTGGCGGGTTCACTGAAGCTTTCTTT CASSGGFTEAFF - TRBJ1-1 - TRBV7-9
TGTGCCAGCCGAGAACAGGGTCGGGACACTGAAGCTTTCTTT CASREQGRDTEAFF - TRBJ1-1 - TRBV19
TGCGCCAGCAGCCAAGAATCGACCGGGGAGCTGTTTTTT CASSQESTGELFF - TRBJ2-2 - TRBV4-3
TGTGCCAGCAGCGACAGCAGGACACTTGCCCAGTACTTC CASSDSRTLAQYF - TRBJ2-5 - TRBV7-9
TGTGCCAGCAGCTTAAGTTGGGTAGCCCAAGAGACCCAGTACTTC CASSLSWVAQETQYF - TRBJ2-5 - TRBV7-2
TGTGCCATAATCCGAGAGGATGAAGCTTTCTTT CAIIREDEAFF once TRBJ1-1 - TRBV6-5
TGTGCCAGCAGCGAAAACTCAGGGGTCCTCTACGAGCAGTACTTC CASSENSGVLYEQYF - TRBJ2-7 - TRBV11-3
TGTGCCAGCTATTCCCAGGGTAATGCTTTCTTT CASYSQGNAFF - TRBJ1-1 - TRBV2
TGTGCCAGCAGTTACTCGAAGCCGATTCGCGGTGAAAAACTGTTTTTT CASSYSKPIRGEKLFF - TRBJ1-4 - TRBV6-5
TGTGCCAGCAGTTTTTCGGCAGGGAAGCGTGGCTACACCTTC CASSFSAGKRGYTF - TRBJ1-2 - TRBV28